One T cell receptor beta chain is described in this entry. Trimming took 4 bases from V and 2 from J; bases not matched to a gene: 12. Germline CDR1 SGHRS, CDR2 YFSETQ. This CDR3 region has 17 residues. Repertoires were generated with immunoSEQ multiplex PCR, while TCRdb's copy carries only in-frame clones and drops some. The sample gives fewer than 500,000 clones, around 89% of which show up once; over 0.9% is in the top ten. The data derive from a study of blood T cell repertoires in COVID-19. Sequenced: PBMCs or T cells enriched from blood (not recorded which). The V and J genes are TRBV5-1 and TRBJ2-3; TRBD1 aligns across 8 bases. This TCR was recovered from a woman younger than 45 with acute COVID-19. Here the CDR3 reads CASSLRDRRRVTDTQYF. CDR3 coding DNA: TGCGCCAGCAGCCTGAGGGACAGGCGGAGGGTCACAGATACGCAGTATTTT.